This is a list of T cell receptor beta chains from one sample in a study of blood T cell repertoires in COVID-19. Sequencing was performed with immunoSEQ multiplex PCR; in TCRdb, only in-frame clones are kept and a portion is missing. The table records tens of thousands of clones, roughly 80% of them present only once. Sequenced input: peripheral blood. These TCRs come from a woman in her sixties or seventies with acute or convalescent COVID-19. CDR3s include the opening cysteine and the closing phenylalanine or tryptophan. Each record gives: V gene, clone size, J gene, D gene, CDR3 DNA, CDR3 protein. The D gene is left open where the match is weak. For some rows the clone size is stated as once, few or many, or as a class when expanded; others skip it.

>TRBV5-1|-|TRBJ2-3|-
TGCGCCAGCAGCTTGGAGCGCGTCGGCACCGATACGCAGTATTTT
CASSLERVGTDTQYF
>TRBV3-1/TRBV3-2|once|TRBJ2-5|-
TGTGCCAGCAGCCTGGGGACTTCGACCCAGTACTTC
CASSLGTSTQYF
>TRBV2|-|TRBJ2-7|TRBD1
TGTGCCAGCAGTAACAGGGGCCACGAGCAGTACTTC
CASSNRGHEQYF
>TRBV7-8|-|TRBJ1-1|-
TGTGCCAGCAGCCGAGACAGGAACACTGAAGCTTTCTTT
CASSRDRNTEAFF
>TRBV3-1/TRBV3-2|-|TRBJ1-2|TRBD1
TGTGCCAGCAGCCTCCTCGCGACAGGGGGCCTGGGGGGCTACACCTTC
CASSLLATGGLGGYTF
>TRBV12-3/TRBV12-4|-|TRBJ2-7|-
TGTGCCAGCAGGGACTCCGCGTCATACGAGCAGTACTTC
CASRDSASYEQYF
>TRBV30|-|TRBJ2-7|TRBD1
TGTGCCTGGAGCGGGACAGGGGGCTCTTCGTACTTC
CAWSGTGGSSYF
>TRBV18|-|TRBJ1-2|-
TGTGCCAGCCGAAACCTACAGGGAGAGGTCGGCTACACCTTC
CASRNLQGEVGYTF
>TRBV5-5|few|TRBJ2-7|-
TGTGCCAGCAGCTTAACAGGGACGACCTACGAGCAGTACTTC
CASSLTGTTYEQYF
>TRBV28|few|TRBJ1-2|-
TGTGCCAGCAGTTTATCGGGGGGCAACTATGGCTACACCTTC
CASSLSGGNYGYTF
>TRBV7-2|-|TRBJ1-2|-
TGTGCCAGCAGCTTACTAGCGGGAGGCTACACCTTC
CASSLLAGGYTF
>TRBV24-1|-|TRBJ2-3|-
TGTGCCACCAGTGAACACCTAGATACGCAGTATTTT
CATSEHLDTQYF
>TRBV9|-|TRBJ1-4|TRBD1
TGTGCCAGCAGCCTTACCGGGACAGGGTATGAAAAACTGTTTTTT
CASSLTGTGYEKLFF
>TRBV27|-|TRBJ1-5|TRBD1
TGTGCCAGCAGTCCCTCCGGACAGGGGTCAGGCCAGCCCCAGCATTTT
CASSPSGQGSGQPQHF
>TRBV10-3|-|TRBJ1-6|-
TGTGCCATCAGCTACAGTAATTCACCCCTCCACTTT
CAISYSNSPLHF
>TRBV7-2|-|TRBJ2-3|-
TGTGCCAGCAGCTCCTACACAGATACGCAGTATTTT
CASSSYTDTQYF
>TRBV20-1|-|TRBJ2-7|-
TGCAGTGCTAGCTCGGGCGACAGGACGTACTTC
CSASSGDRTYF
>TRBV6-5|-|TRBJ1-2|-
TGTGCCAGCAGTTACTCCAGGGTCCGGTATGGCTACACCTTC
CASSYSRVRYGYTF
>TRBV2|-|TRBJ1-5|TRBD1
TGTGCCAGCAGTGGACAGGGACATAGCAATCAGCCCCAGCATTTT
CASSGQGHSNQPQHF
>TRBV4-2|-|TRBJ2-3|-
TGTGCCAGCAGCCAATTCCAGGGGGGAGACACAGATACGCAGTATTTT
CASSQFQGGDTDTQYF
>TRBV18|-|TRBJ1-3|-
TGTGCCAGCTCACCATTATCTCTGAGGATGAGGGAAGGAAACACCATATATTTT
CASSPLSLRMREGNTIYF
>TRBV7-9|-|TRBJ2-3|-
TGTGCCAGCAGCTTACCGGCGGGCGGAACAGATACGCAGTATTTT
CASSLPAGGTDTQYF
>TRBV6-5|-|TRBJ2-3|-
TGTGCCAGCAGCAGACAGGCCACAAGCACAGATACGCAGTATTTT
CASSRQATSTDTQYF
>TRBV5-5|-|TRBJ1-2|TRBD1
TGTGCCAGCAGCTTGGGCCAATTGGGGTACCGGGACAGCTATGGCTACACCTTC
CASSLGQLGYRDSYGYTF
>TRBV13|-|TRBJ1-1|-
TGTGCCAGCAGCCGGGGATCGCTAAGGATCACTGAAGCTTTCTTT
CASSRGSLRITEAFF
>TRBV2|-|TRBJ2-7|TRBD1
TGTGCCAGCAGTGAAGAGGGGACAGGTTATTACGAGCAGTACTTC
CASSEEGTGYYEQYF
>TRBV5-5|-|TRBJ1-6|TRBD1
TGTGCCAGCAGCTTGGCTGTTTTGGCAGGGGGGTCACCCCTCCACTTT
CASSLAVLAGGSPLHF
>TRBV7-8|-|TRBJ1-1|-
TGTGCCAGCAGCTTTCCACAGGGGAACACTGAAGCTTTCTTT
CASSFPQGNTEAFF
>TRBV15|-|TRBJ1-2|-
TGTGCCACCAGTTCAACGGACAGAAACTATGGCTACACCTTC
CATSSTDRNYGYTF
>TRBV7-9|once|TRBJ2-3|TRBD2
TGTGCCAGCACCAATTGGGGCGGGGGAGGTGCAGATACGCAGTATTTT
CASTNWGGGGADTQYF
>TRBV9|-|TRBJ2-6|-
TGTGCCAGCAGCGGAGATTCTGGGGCCAACGTCCTGACTTTC
CASSGDSGANVLTF
>TRBV19|-|TRBJ1-1|-
TGTGCCAGTAGTCCTTACATGAACACTGAAGCTTTCTTT
CASSPYMNTEAFF
>TRBV4-2|few|TRBJ1-1|-
TGTGCCAGCAGCCAAGTCCCTCCAGGTCGGAACACTGAAGCTTTCTTT
CASSQVPPGRNTEAFF
>TRBV5-1|once|TRBJ1-3|-
TGCGCCAGCACCCATGGATCGCGGGTACCTGGAAACACCATATATTTT
CASTHGSRVPGNTIYF
>TRBV10-3|-|TRBJ2-1|TRBD2
TGTGCCATCAGGAAGGTAGCGGGAGAGAGGAATGAGCAGTTCTTC
CAIRKVAGERNEQFF
>TRBV24-1|once|TRBJ1-2|TRBD1
TGTGCCACCAGTGATAGACCGCGGGGTCTAGGGACAGGTAGCTACACCTTC
CATSDRPRGLGTGSYTF
>TRBV9|once|TRBJ2-2|TRBD1
TGTGCCAGCAGCGCAACAGGGGGTGCCGGGGAGCTGTTTTTT
CASSATGGAGELFF
>TRBV11-2|-|TRBJ1-6|-
TGTGCCAGCAGCCAAATTTTAAGGCGGACAGTGGGTTATTCACCCCTCCACTTT
CASSQILRRTVGYSPLHF
>TRBV5-6|-|TRBJ2-2|-
TGTGCCAGCAGCCCCGGGTACCTTTCCAACACCGGGGAGCTGTTTTTT
CASSPGYLSNTGELFF
>TRBV9|-|TRBJ1-2|-
TGTGCCAGCAGCGCGCAGGGCTTTGGCTACACCTTC
CASSAQGFGYTF
>TRBV12-3/TRBV12-4|-|TRBJ1-3|-
TGTGCCAGCAGTTTTGAGCAAAACACCATATATTTT
CASSFEQNTIYF